This record looks at one T cell receptor beta chain sequence and its context. The sample originates from a study of early T cells in non-severe SARS-CoV-2 infection. Overall study context: Unpaired chains resulted from sequencing bulk RNA of unsorted whole blood.

This CDR3 contains 15 residues. The germline CDR1 and CDR2 sequences are SGDLS and YYNGEE. Trimming at V came to 4 bases and at J to 1 base, leaving 5 bases not matched to a gene. Individual cDNA molecules carried attached unique molecular identifiers. TCRdb re-derived calls from the 5' RACE reads in MiXCR, one entry per CDR3 protein. This table has tens of thousands of distinct CDR3 sequences, over 10% appearing once. The sequence derives from an adult who was a healthcare worker with PCR-confirmed SARS-CoV-2 infection or an uninfected control (not recorded which). The genes are TRBV9 and TRBJ2-3, with 8 bases matching TRBD2. Sequencing was performed on whole blood. The CDR3 protein is CASSRGAGGTDTQYF. The CDR3 DNA sequence: TGTGCCAGCAGCCGGGGAGCGGGAGGCACAGATACGCAGTATTTT.